The sequence of this T cell receptor beta chain was determined in a study of T-cell memory formation after mild COVID-19. On the study more broadly: Clusters of TCRs were largely donor specific. Study conclusions and caveats: Most CD4+ clones that shrank were in CM and EM, while CD8+ ones turned up in EMRA. While clones contracting from day 15 to 85 were balanced between CD4 and CD8, later expanders leaned CD4+.

Per germline, CDR1 LGHDT and CDR2 YNNKEL (reference sequence). This CDR3 region has 12 residues. The germline V and J ends were trimmed by 2 bases and 3 bases, with 1 base remaining between them. This clonotype was seen repeatedly, ten times or more. Its antigen is currently unknown. Each CDR3 protein is one row after TCRdb ran MiXCR on the 5' RACE reads. The repertoire holds just under 350,000 distinct CDR3 sequences, roughly 13% seen once, with about 20% in the top ten. The sequence came from a man between 18 and 29 years old who had mild COVID-19 (a few samples of this study predate the infection). Cell type and time point are not known. Material for sequencing was PBMCs or a T cell subset sorted from them (not recorded which). The chain joins TRBV3-1 to TRBJ2-2; D is ambiguous. The CDR3 DNA is TGTGCCAGCAGCCAACACACCGGGGAGCTGTTTTTT. Translation gives CASSQHTGELFF.